The clone carrying this TCR beta chain was counted between two and nine times. This sample stems from a study of blood T cell repertoires in COVID-19. Background on the study: The cDNA or gDNA used as material had been derived from T cells, B-cell-depleted T cells, or PBMCs.

TCRdb keeps only in-frame clones here, not all; method: immunoSEQ multiplex PCR. The table lists 200,000 to 250,000 clones, 70% to 90% of them singletons. Per the germline V gene, CDR1 is MNHEY and CDR2 is SMNVEV (reference sequence). CDR3 length equals 11 residues. With 6 bases removed from V and 8 bases from J, the gap between germline ends came to 10 bases. The sequenced sample consisted of peripheral blood. This TCR was recovered from a man aged 35 to 55 with acute or convalescent COVID-19. The chain couples TRBV27 to TRBJ1-2; tentative D call: TRBD1 (6 bases). CDR3 nucleotides: TGTGCCAGCAGGGGGGCGGAAGGCTACACCTTC. The encoded protein is CASRGAEGYTF.